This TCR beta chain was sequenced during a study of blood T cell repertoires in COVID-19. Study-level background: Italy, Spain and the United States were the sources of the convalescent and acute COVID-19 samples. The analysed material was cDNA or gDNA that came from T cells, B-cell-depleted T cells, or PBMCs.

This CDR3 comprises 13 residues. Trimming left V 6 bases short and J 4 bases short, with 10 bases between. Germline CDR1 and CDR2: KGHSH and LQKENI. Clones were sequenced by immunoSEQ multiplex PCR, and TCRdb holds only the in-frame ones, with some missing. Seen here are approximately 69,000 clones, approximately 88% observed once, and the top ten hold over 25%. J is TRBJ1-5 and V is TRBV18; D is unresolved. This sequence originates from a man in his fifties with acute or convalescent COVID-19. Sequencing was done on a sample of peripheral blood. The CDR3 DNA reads TGTGCCAGCTCGCAGGCGCAGAATCAGCCCCAGCATTTT. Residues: CASSQAQNQPQHF. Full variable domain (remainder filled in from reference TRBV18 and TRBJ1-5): NAGVMQNPRHLVRRRGQEARLRCSPMKGHSHVYWYRQLPEEGLKFMVYLQKENIIDESGMPKERFSAEFPKEGPSILRIQQVVRGDSAAYFCASSQAQNQPQHFGDGTRLSIL.